This TCR beta chain was sequenced during a study of T-cell memory formation after mild COVID-19. At the level of the study: The two donors had largely donor-specific TCR clusters. Study findings and constraints: Contracting clones, day 15 to 85, had balanced CD4/CD8, and later expanders favored CD4+. Contracting CD4+ clones lay largely in CM and EM, with CD8+ ones residing in EMRA.

Germline V CDR1 and CDR2: KGHSH, LQKENI. V lost 4 bases and J 3 bases, leaving 7 bases between the germline ends. This CDR3 is 12 amino acids long. This clonotype was seen more than once but under ten times. The antigen is undetermined. 5'RACE with constant-segment primers yielded barcoded, UMI-tagged TCR alpha and TCR beta cDNA libraries. TCRdb analysed the 5' RACE reads with MiXCR anew, one entry per CDR3 protein. The table has about 140,000 distinct CDR3 sequences, about 14% seen once; the top ten hold 11% to 15%. J is TRBJ2-7 and V is TRBV18; D call uncertain. The source is an adult woman who had mild COVID-19 (a few samples of this study predate the infection). Cell type and time point are not known. Sequencing used PBMCs or a T cell subset sorted from them (not recorded which). The CDR3 coding sequence is TGTGCCAGCTCACTCGAACGCTACGAGCAGTACTTC. This codes for CASSLERYEQYF.